Presented here are 32 T cell receptor beta chains from one specimen sequenced in a study of T cells in women clearing cervical HPV infection. Measured with immunoSEQ multiplex PCR; TCRdb has only the in-frame clones, and not every one. Listed are 40,000 to 60,000 clones; approximately 0.9% falls within the top ten. Sequences were obtained from blood buffy coat. Receptors were obtained from a woman between 18 and 69 years old with a cervical HPV16 infection that either progressed to CIN3+ or cleared (not recorded which).

A remark on this clone: The missing CDR3 end, 3 residues past where the read stops, is filled in from the germline J gene. The chain employs TRBV28 and TRBJ1-2, with TRBD1 identical over 7 bases. CDR1 MDHEN and CDR2 SYDVKM come from the germline V gene. Trimming removed 4 bases from V and 4 bases from J; junction bases left unmatched: 12. The length of the CDR3 is 16 residues. The chain's CDR3 is CASSSPRQGAGYGYTF. The sequenced CDR3 bases are TGTGCCAGCAGTTCCCCTCGACAGGGAGCAGGCTATGGC.

Note on this clone: The read stops 3 residues short of the end of the CDR3; the missing end is completed from the germline J gene. The chain is built from TRBV30 and TRBJ2-7; TRBD1 matches at 7 bases. Germline loops: CDR1 GTSNPN, CDR2 SVGIG (reference sequence). The length of the CDR3 is 16 residues. V trimming: 1 base; J trimming: 4 bases; junction bases outside the gene matches: 13. CDR3 region: CAWSGDTWDSGYEQYF. The part of the CDR3 DNA that was read is TGTGCCTGGAGTGGGGACACATGGGACAGTGGGTACGAG.

As regards this clone: The CDR3 extends 3 residues past the end of the read, so its final part is completed from the germline J gene. The rearrangement uses TRBV7-8 and TRBJ2-5; D might be TRBD1 (5 bases). V gave up 7 bases and J gave up 2 bases, with 17 bases separating them. CDR3 length equals 15 residues. CDR1 is SGHVS, CDR2 FQNEAQ, per germline. The sequenced CDR3 bases are TGTGCCAGCATGTTTTGGGGCGCCCCGCAAGAGACC. This gives the protein CASMFWGAPQET. The complete CDR3 protein is CASMFWGAPQETQYF.

The CDR3 spells CASSRQGFRGQPQYF. Partial CDR3 DNA: TGTGCCAGTAGTAGACAGGGCTTCCGTGGTCAGCCG. The chain couples TRBV19 to TRBJ2-3; 7 bases line up with TRBD1. The read ends 3 residues before the CDR3 terminus; that terminus is restored from the germline J gene. CDR1 and CDR2 (germline): LNHDA, SQIVND (reference sequence). The CDR3 has 15 amino acids.

Worth noting for this clone: The CDR3 extends 3 residues past the end of the read, so its final part is completed from the germline J gene. The V call is TRBV5-4, the J call TRBJ2-2; D perhaps matches TRBD1 (6 bases). With 4 bases removed from V and 2 bases from J, the gap between germline ends came to 12 bases. Germline CDR1 reads SGHNT; CDR2 reads YYREEE (reference sequence). The length of the CDR3 is 15 residues. The CDR3 is CASSPRTANTGELFF. The covered CDR3 bases are TGTGCCAGCAGCCCCCGGACAGCCAACACCGGGGAG. Supplemented by reference TRBV5-4 and TRBJ2-2, the full variable domain reads ETGVTQSPTHLIKTRGQQVTLRCSSQSGHNTVSWYQQALGQGPQFIFQYYREEENGRGNFPPRFSGLQFPNYSSELNVNALELDDSALYLCASSPRTANTGELFFGEGSRLTVL.

Note on this clone: The read falls 3 residues short of the CDR3 end, and the missing part is taken from the germline J gene. This chain connects TRBV5-1 to TRBJ2-7; 9 nucleotides line up with TRBD1. Trimming cost V 4 bases and J 5 bases; bases outside gene matches: 7. The germline V gene has CDR1 SGHRS and CDR2 YFSETQ. The CDR3 is made up of 14 amino acids. This CDR3 reads CASSPPGTGNEQYF. The part of the CDR3 DNA that was read is TGCGCCAGCAGCCCTCCTGGGACAGGGAACGAG.

As for this clone: The sequenced fragment ends 3 residues before the CDR3 boundary, so the rest is inferred from the germline J gene. The chain couples TRBV28 to TRBJ1-2, with 8 bases identical to TRBD1. This CDR3 region has 13 residues. Per germline, CDR1 MDHEN and CDR2 SYDVKM. The CDR3 sequence is CASSLGQGRDYTF. The sequenced part of the CDR3 DNA is TGTGCCAGCAGTTTAGGACAGGGAAGAGAC.

To note about this clone: Read coverage stops 3 residues before the CDR3 terminus; the germline J gene supplies the remainder. J is TRBJ2-6 and V is TRBV12-3 or TRBV12-4; D assignment may be TRBD1 or TRBD2 (5 bases each). There are 17 residues in the CDR3. V lost 5 bases to trimming and J lost 2 bases, with 16 bases between them. The CDR3 is CASSQGRGIAGANVLTF. The covered CDR3 bases are TGTGCCAGCAGTCAGGGAAGAGGGATCGCTGGGGCCAACGTC.

Concerning this clone itself: The sequence runs out 3 residues before the end of the CDR3; the remainder is reconstructed from the germline J gene. This sequence joins TRBV6-2 or TRBV6-3 and TRBJ1-1; D gene uncertain. The CDR3 is made up of 14 amino acids. Trimming removed 7 bases at V and 0 bases at J, with 12 bases between. Germline V gives CDR1 MNHEY, CDR2 SVGEGT. CDR3 sequence: CASTPNRVNTEAFF. Incomplete CDR3 DNA: TGTGCCAGCACCCCGAACAGAGTGAACACTGAA.

On this clone itself: The CDR3 goes on 3 residues after the read ends, and that part is filled in from the germline J gene. The rearrangement joins TRBV18 to TRBJ2-7; possibly TRBD2 for D (5 bases). The CDR3 sequence is 15 residues long. The V gene's germline CDR1 is KGHSH and CDR2 LQKENI. V gave up 0 bases and J gave up 4 bases, with 13 bases separating them. The CDR3 DNA, read in part, is TGTGCCAGCTCACCACCTTTGTCCAGCGGTTACGAG. Translating it yields CASSPPLSSGYE. The whole CDR3 sequence is CASSPPLSSGYEQYF.

In the case of this clone: The read terminates 3 residues ahead of where the CDR3 ends, so the germline J gene completes it. V and J are TRBV5-1 and TRBJ2-2; D is ambiguous. Germline-derived CDR1 and CDR2 are SGHRS and YFSETQ. Deletions cut 2 bases from V and 5 bases from J, with 4 bases between. This CDR3 is 12 amino acids long. The CDR3 bases that were read are TGCGCCAGCAGCTTTAATACCGGGGAG. This encodes CASSFNTGE. The full CDR3 reads CASSFNTGELFF. Variable domain in full (rest from reference TRBV5-1 and TRBJ2-2): KAGVTQTPRYLIKTRGQQVTLSCSPISGHRSVSWYQQTPGQGLQFLFEYFSETQRNKGNFPGRFSGRQFSNSRSEMNVSTLELGDSALYLCASSFNTGELFFGEGSRLTVL.

The CDR3 DNA, read in part, is TGTGCCAGTAGCGGGACAGGCTCTGGAAACACC. This sequence encodes CASSGTGSGNT. The entire CDR3 protein reads CASSGTGSGNTIYF. V gene TRBV19 combines with J gene TRBJ1-3, with 8 bases identical to TRBD1. The CDR3 goes on 3 residues after the read ends, and that part is filled in from the germline J gene. The V segment lost 6 bases and the J segment 0 bases; nucleotides outside the gene matches: 1. Germline CDR1 is LNHDA and CDR2 is SQIVND (reference sequence). The CDR3 is made up of 14 amino acids.

Notes on this clone: The DNA ends 3 residues before the CDR3 does, and the rest of the CDR3 is filled in from the germline J gene. This chain joins TRBV6-1 and TRBJ2-3, with 8 nucleotides matching TRBD2. CDR1 is MNHNS, CDR2 SASEGT, per germline. With V trimmed by 1 base and J by 5 bases, 11 bases remained unmatched. The CDR3 extends over 17 amino acids. The CDR3 bases that were read are TGTGCCAGCAGTGAAGTTAGCGGGACCCAACGAGTAGATACG. Translation: CASSEVSGTQRVDT. The full CDR3 sequence reads CASSEVSGTQRVDTQYF.

As for this clone: The CDR3 end lies 3 residues beyond the end of the read and is filled in from the germline J gene. The chain couples TRBV5-6 to TRBJ1-2; D gene uncertain. Germline CDR1 SGHDT, CDR2 YYEEEE. The CDR3 has 12 amino acids. The part of the CDR3 DNA that was read is TGTGCCAGCAGCTTAGGGCAGTACCTC. This codes for CASSLGQYL. The entire CDR3 sequence reads CASSLGQYLYTF.

As to this clone: The missing CDR3 end, 3 residues past where the read stops, is filled in from the germline J gene. J is TRBJ2-3 and V is TRBV5-1; perhaps TRBD1 as D (6 bases). Germline V CDR1 and CDR2: SGHRS, YFSETQ. The CDR3 extends over 16 amino acids. The V end was cut by 2 bases, the J end by 6 bases, with 19 bases between. The sequenced part of the CDR3 DNA is TGCGCCAGCAGCTTAAACTGGGGGCCGGGGTCCGATACG. Encoded protein: CASSLNWGPGSDT. The full CDR3 sequence reads CASSLNWGPGSDTQYF. Full variable domain (missing parts from reference TRBV5-1 and TRBJ2-3): KAGVTQTPRYLIKTRGQQVTLSCSPISGHRSVSWYQQTPGQGLQFLFEYFSETQRNKGNFPGRFSGRQFSNSRSEMNVSTLELGDSALYLCASSLNWGPGSDTQYFGPGTRLTVL.

A word on this clone: The missing CDR3 end, 3 residues past where the read stops, is filled in from the germline J gene. V usage is TRBV7-3 and J usage is TRBJ2-1, with D possibly matching TRBD1 (6 bases). Germline values: CDR1 SGHTA, CDR2 FQGTGA. The CDR3 runs 13 residues. Between the trimmed V and J ends, which lost 5 bases and 9 bases, there was a span of 14 bases. The DNA read from the CDR3 is TGTGCCAGCAGCCCCCAGGGGAGTGGTGAG. It encodes CASSPQGSGE. The CDR3 reads in full as CASSPQGSGEQFF. The full variable domain, its missing parts supplied by reference TRBV7-3 and TRBJ2-1, is GAGVSQTPSNKVTEKGKYVELRCDPISGHTALYWYRQSLGQGPEFLIYFQGTGAADDSGLPNDRFFAVRPEGSVSTLKIQRTERGDSAVYLCASSPQGSGEQFFGPGTRLTVL.

The CDR3 sequence is CASSEWVAGNQETQYF. The part of the CDR3 DNA that was read is TGTGCCAGCAGTGAATGGGTAGCGGGGAACCAAGAGACC. V gene TRBV2 combines with J gene TRBJ2-5; 8 bases map to TRBD2. The read terminates 3 residues ahead of where the CDR3 ends, so the germline J gene completes it. V lost 2 bases to trimming and J lost 0 bases; unmatched junction nucleotides: 5. Germline V CDR1 and CDR2: SNHLY, FYNNEI. CDR3 length equals 16 residues.

Concerning this clone itself: The sequence runs out 3 residues before the end of the CDR3; the remainder is reconstructed from the germline J gene. The chain uses TRBV12-3 or TRBV12-4 and TRBJ1-6, with D possibly being TRBD1 (5 bases). Trimming shortened V by 6 bases and J by 6 bases, and 12 bases separated the two germline ends. The CDR3 has 14 residues. Incomplete CDR3 DNA: TGTGCCAGCAGCCCGCGCGGGGCTAATTCACCC. This translates into CASSPRGANSP. The full CDR3 protein reads CASSPRGANSPLHF.

CDR3 region: CASSLRGVVDTQYF. CDR3 bases read: TGTGCCAGCAGCTTGCGCGGGGTAGTGGATACG. The rearrangement links TRBV5-4 to TRBJ2-3; D possibly corresponds to TRBD2 (6 bases). The CDR3 end falls 3 residues outside the read, so it is completed with the germline J gene. With 1 base removed from V and 6 bases from J, the gap between germline ends came to 12 bases. The CDR3 length is 14 residues. Germline CDR1 reads SGHNT; CDR2 reads YYREEE (reference sequence).

CDR3 DNA (partial): TGTGCCAGTAGCGGCAGGGGTTTCGGCACTGAA. Translation: CASSGRGFGTE. The entire CDR3 is CASSGRGFGTEAFF. This sequence joins TRBV19 and TRBJ1-1; possibly TRBD1 for D (6 bases). The read stops 3 residues short of the end of the CDR3; the missing end is completed from the germline J gene. V gave up 6 bases and J gave up 4 bases, with 15 bases separating them. CDR3 length: 14 residues. Germline CDR1 LNHDA, CDR2 SQIVND (reference sequence).

In the case of this clone: The read finishes 3 residues shy of the CDR3 end, and the germline J gene is used to complete it. The V call is TRBV7-6, the J call TRBJ2-2, with D possibly matching TRBD1 (5 bases). Germline loops: CDR1 SGHVS, CDR2 FNYEAQ. There are 15 residues in the CDR3. CDR3 in amino acids: CASTGPSSGANVLFF. The sequenced CDR3 bases are TGTGCCAGCACAGGGCCTAGTTCTGGGGCCAACGTG.

As regards this clone: The read comes to an end 3 residues before the CDR3 does, leaving the germline J gene to fill in the end. The chain couples TRBV4-2 to TRBJ2-1, with 7 bases lining up with TRBD2. Germline CDR1 and CDR2: LGHNA and YNFKEQ. V dropped 0 bases and J dropped 0; count of bases not matched to a gene: 2. The CDR3 runs to 16 residues. CDR3 region: CASSQDSGYSYNEQFF. CDR3 bases read: TGTGCCAGCAGCCAAGATAGCGGGTACTCCTACAATGAG.

With regard to this clone: The sequence runs out 3 residues before the end of the CDR3; the remainder is reconstructed from the germline J gene. The chain couples TRBV9 to TRBJ2-7; D possibly corresponds to TRBD1 (6 bases). This CDR3 comprises 15 residues. Germline loops: CDR1 SGDLS, CDR2 YYNGEE. Deletions cut 0 bases from V and 4 bases from J, with 14 bases between. Partial CDR3 DNA: TGTGCCAGCAGCGTAGAACCAGGGGAACGTTACGAG. This gives the protein CASSVEPGERYE. The complete CDR3 protein is CASSVEPGERYEQYF.

As concerns this clone: The read gets to within 3 residues of the CDR3 end, and the germline J gene fills in the rest. V is TRBV10-3 and J is TRBJ2-1; perhaps TRBD2 as D (5 bases). Germline lookup yields CDR1 ENHRY and CDR2 SYGVKD. This CDR3 contains 16 residues. V was shortened by 7 bases and J by 0 bases, with 16 bases between the two germline ends. CDR3 DNA, as far as it was read: TGTGCCATCAAGGATGCAGCGGAGAGCTCCTACAATGAG. Protein product: CAIKDAAESSYNE. The whole CDR3 is CAIKDAAESSYNEQFF.

With respect to this clone: The CDR3 is cut off 3 residues early in the read; its end comes from the germline J gene. The chain employs TRBV6-2 or TRBV6-3 and TRBJ1-5, with 7 positions matching TRBD1. The CDR3 has 16 amino acids. Germline CDR1 is MNHEY and CDR2 is SVGEGT. Trimming cost V 5 bases and J 2 bases; bases outside gene matches: 9. The covered CDR3 bases are TGTGCCAGCAGTGTCAACAGGGGAAGTGGCAATCAGCCC. It specifies CASSVNRGSGNQP. The whole CDR3 sequence is CASSVNRGSGNQPQHF.

With respect to this clone: The read comes to an end 3 residues before the CDR3 does, leaving the germline J gene to fill in the end. J is TRBJ2-2 and V is TRBV19; 8 positions agree with TRBD1. The CDR3 covers 15 residues. CDR1 is LNHDA and CDR2 is SQIVND in the germline V gene (reference sequence). Incomplete CDR3 DNA: TGTGCCAGTACCGACACAGGGGGTTTTGAAGAAAAG. Translation: CASTDTGGFEEK. The CDR3, in full, reads CASTDTGGFEEKLFF.

Concerning this clone itself: The read finishes 3 residues shy of the CDR3 end, and the germline J gene is used to complete it. J is TRBJ2-2 and V is TRBV19; tentatively, D is TRBD1 (5 bases). The CDR3 is 15 amino acids. Germline CDR1 LNHDA, CDR2 SQIVND (reference sequence). The CDR3 DNA, read in part, is TGTGCCAGTGCGGACACCTCAACTGGGGCCAACGTG. Residues: CASADTSTGANV. The entire CDR3 protein reads CASADTSTGANVLFF. Combining the CDR3 with reference TRBV19 and TRBJ2-2 gives the whole variable domain DGGITQSPKYLFRKEGQNVTLSCEQNLNHDAMYWYRQDPGQGLRLIYYSQIVNDFQKGDIAEGYSVSREKKESFPLTVTSAQKNPTAFYLCASADTSTGANVLFFGEGSRLTVL.

With respect to this clone: From the germline J gene comes the end of the CDR3, since the read stops 3 residues before it. This chain uses TRBV5-1 with TRBJ2-7; the match to TRBD1 covers 9 bases. Losses at the gene ends were 0 bases for V and 4 bases for J; bases not matched to a gene: 5. The germline gives CDR1 SGHRS, CDR2 YFSETQ. The CDR3 extends over 15 amino acids. The part of the CDR3 DNA that was read is TGCGCCAGCAGCTTGGCCGGGACAGGGACTTACGAG. It yields the protein CASSLAGTGTYE. The CDR3 in full is CASSLAGTGTYEQYF.

A word on this clone: With the read ending 3 residues before the CDR3 end, the germline J gene is used to fill in that end. The chain uses TRBV6-2 or TRBV6-3 and TRBJ1-2; D possibly corresponds to TRBD1 (6 bases). The CDR3 length is 12 residues. Germline CDR1 and CDR2: MNHEY and SVGEGT. The CDR3 region is CASSFPGQGYTF. The part of the CDR3 DNA that was read is TGTGCCAGCAGTTTTCCTGGACAGGGC.

As to this clone: Read sequence stops 3 residues before the CDR3 end, and the germline J gene provides the missing end. This sequence joins TRBV4-1 and TRBJ2-7, with D perhaps TRBD2 (6 bases). This CDR3 comprises 15 residues. Trimming removed 3 bases from V and 1 base from J, with 13 bases in between. Germline CDR1 and CDR2: MGHRA and YSYEKL. CDR3 DNA (partial): TGCGCCAGCAGCCAGGCAAGAGCGGGTTCCTACGAG. It yields the protein CASSQARAGSYE. The CDR3, in full, reads CASSQARAGSYEQYF.

Partial CDR3 DNA: TGCAGTGCTCCGCCCCCTCAGGGTGGAACAGATACG. Its translation is CSAPPPQGGTDT. The full-length CDR3 reads as CSAPPPQGGTDTQYF. V gene TRBV20-1 combines with J gene TRBJ2-3; tentatively, D is TRBD1 (5 bases). The read ends 3 residues shy of where the CDR3 ends; the end is completed using the germline J gene. This CDR3 contains 15 residues. Germline CDR1 is DFQATT and CDR2 is SNEGSKA (reference sequence). The V and J ends lost 5 bases and 3 bases respectively, with 18 bases between them.

In regard to this clone: The missing CDR3 end, 3 residues past where the read stops, is filled in from the germline J gene. This chain links TRBV13 with TRBJ2-7; a weak D match, TRBD2 (7 bases). The CDR3 is made up of 14 amino acids. V lost 5 bases, J lost 2 bases, and 13 bases lay in between. Germline V gene sequence: CDR1 PRHDT, CDR2 FYEKMQ (reference sequence). This CDR3 reads CASSVSGGTYEQYF. The CDR3 DNA, read in part, is TGTGCCAGCAGCGTATCGGGGGGCACCTACGAG.